These T cell receptor beta chains were read from a single sample in a study of shared clonotypes between healthy human individuals. The protocol was immunoSEQ multiplex PCR, while the TCRdb copy is restricted to in-frame clones and leaves out a portion. In the table there are hundreds of thousands of clones, around 78% of which are singletons. Material for sequencing was memory CD4+ T cells sorted from blood. These receptors were collected from a woman in her twenties or thirties in good health. CDR3s include the opening cysteine and the closing phenylalanine or tryptophan. D genes are given only for firm matches. For some rows the clone size is stated as once, few or many, or as a class when expanded; others skip it.

abundance	j_gene	v_gene	d_gene	CDR3aa	CDR3nt
.	TRBJ1-5	TRBV19	TRBD1	CASSIRTGAPPSNQPQHF	TGTGCCAGTAGTATCCGGACAGGGGCCCCTCCTAGCAATCAGCCCCAGCATTTT
.	TRBJ2-1	TRBV25-1	TRBD2	CASSASSGSREQFF	TGTGCCAGCAGTGCGAGTAGCGGGAGCCGGGAGCAGTTCTTC
.	TRBJ2-3	TRBV25-1	.	CASLGTAYSDTQYF	TGTGCCAGCTTGGGGACGGCATACAGCGATACGCAGTATTTT
.	TRBJ1-1	TRBV6-6	.	CASSYDSGRGNTEAFF	TGTGCCAGCAGTTACGACTCGGGGCGGGGGAACACTGAAGCTTTCTTT
few	TRBJ2-4	TRBV23-1	TRBD1	CASSPRTGTAENIQYF	TGCGCCAGCAGTCCGCGGACCGGGACAGCCGAAAACATTCAGTACTTC
.	TRBJ1-2	TRBV5-1	TRBD1	CASRYTGGSGTF	TGCGCCAGCAGATACACAGGGGGCTCTGGCACCTTC
many	TRBJ1-5	TRBV2	TRBD1	CASRTGQVNQPQHF	TGTGCCAGCAGGACGGGACAGGTAAATCAGCCCCAGCATTTT
.	TRBJ1-2	TRBV28	.	CASSLAREYGYTF	TGTGCCAGCAGTTTGGCCAGGGAGTATGGCTACACCTTC
.	TRBJ1-5	TRBV28	TRBD1	CASRKLRGQYLDQPQHF	TGTGCCAGCAGGAAACTCCGGGGACAGTATCTCGATCAGCCCCAGCATTTT
.	TRBJ2-1	TRBV6-5	.	CASTSLTRNEQFF	TGTGCCAGCACCTCCCTGACCAGGAATGAGCAGTTCTTC